Detailed here is one TCR beta chain. Its antigen is unidentified. A much larger clone sits a single nucleotide away, making a read error possible. Then a second PCR, running about 6 to 12 cycles, was carried out with a sample-barcoded 5' primer and a J-beta primer mix. TCRdb ran MiXCR on the 5' RACE reads and lists one entry per CDR3 protein. The data contain about 930,000 distinct CDR3 sequences, about 29% of them singletons. The data are from a study of blood T cells in healthy people across ages. General study findings and limits: TCR beta diversity, measured per million T cells, fell in a roughly linear way with age. Shifts in expanded clonotypes may have been confounded by donor CMV status, which was unknown.

The CDR3 extends over 15 amino acids. The V gene end was trimmed by 10 bases and the J gene end by 6 bases; junction bases not matched to a gene: 15. This sample also appeared in a second study, on T cells of mothers and their children. That paper states: In each mother, TCR beta CDR3 reads exceeded 8 million; in each child, they numbered several million. Overlap measured in related mother-child pairs was slightly, non-significantly higher than in unrelated pairs.

This receptor was taken from a middle-aged woman in good health. The V call is TRBV12-3 or TRBV12-4, the J call TRBJ2-1, with TRBD2 matching 7 bases. Sequencing input: blood. The CDR3, as DNA: TGTGCCAACAGCCCCCGGGACTATCCTATCAATGAGCAGTTCTTC. This sequence encodes CANSPRDYPINEQFF.